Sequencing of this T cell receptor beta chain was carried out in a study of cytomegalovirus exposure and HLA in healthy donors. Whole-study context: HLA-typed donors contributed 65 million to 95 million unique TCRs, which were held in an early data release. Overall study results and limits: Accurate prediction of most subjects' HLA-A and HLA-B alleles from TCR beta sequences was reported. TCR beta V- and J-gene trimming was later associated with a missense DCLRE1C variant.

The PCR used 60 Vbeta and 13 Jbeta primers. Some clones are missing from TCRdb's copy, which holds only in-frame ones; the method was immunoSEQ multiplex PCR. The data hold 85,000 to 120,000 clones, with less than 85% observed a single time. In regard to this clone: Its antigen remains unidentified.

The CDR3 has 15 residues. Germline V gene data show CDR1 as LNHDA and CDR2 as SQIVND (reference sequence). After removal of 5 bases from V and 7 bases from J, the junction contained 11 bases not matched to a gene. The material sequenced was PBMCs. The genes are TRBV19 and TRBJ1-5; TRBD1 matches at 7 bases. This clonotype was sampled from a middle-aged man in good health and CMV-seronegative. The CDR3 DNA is TGTGCCAGTAGTGCAGACAGGGACGGACTACAGCCCCAGCATTTT. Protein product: CASSADRDGLQPQHF.